Shown below are 22 T cell receptor beta chains from a single sample sequenced in a study of human T cells and chemical hapten exposure. The time point was: patch test 1, 2 weeks after DPC sensitization. Described treatment: therapeutic diphenylcyclopropenone sensitization with weekly scalp DPC. Via MiXCR, TCRdb re-called the RACE reads, giving one row per CDR3 protein. The sample holds about 71,000 distinct CDR3 sequences, 9.8% seen once. Here the sequenced sample was whole blood, taken in connection with sensitization to the hapten diphenylcyclopropenone (DPC). Receptors originate from a woman between 35 and 50 years old with alopecia areata. Some clones in this sample may be carry-over from other donors' samples.

V and J are TRBV19 and TRBJ2-3; TRBD1 matches 8 bases. With 1 base clipped from V and 5 bases from J, the junction kept 5 bases outside the gene matches. This CDR3 is 15 amino acids long. CDR1 is LNHDA and CDR2 is SQIVND in the germline V gene (reference sequence). The CDR3 reads CASSIGDRGGDTQYF. CDR3 nucleotides: TGTGCCAGTAGTATAGGCGACAGGGGCGGAGATACGCAGTATTTT.

This clonotype was counted a few times. The J gene is TRBJ2-7, the V gene TRBV6-5; TRBD1 agrees at 9 bases. Germline values: CDR1 MNHEY, CDR2 SVGAGI. CDR3 length: 14 amino acids. J lost 2 bases, V lost 6 bases, and 5 bases had no gene match. The CDR3 here is CASRMTGGTYEQYF. The CDR3 nucleotides are TGTGCCAGCAGGATGACAGGGGGTACCTACGAGCAGTACTTC.

This clonotype has a handful of counts. The rearrangement joins TRBV19 to TRBJ2-7, with 9 positions matching TRBD1. The V segment lost 8 bases and the J segment 3 bases; nucleotides outside the gene matches: 11. The CDR3 extends over 15 amino acids. The germline V gene encodes CDR1 LNHDA and CDR2 SQIVND (reference sequence). The CDR3: CASSESGTGIYEQYF. CDR3 sequence (DNA): TGTGCCAGTTCCGAATCCGGGACAGGGATCTACGAGCAGTACTTC.

This clonotype was seen at least ten times. This chain connects TRBV5-1 to TRBJ2-1; weak D call: TRBD1 (5 bases). This CDR3 contains 18 residues. Trimming stripped 4 bases from V and 0 bases from J, with 20 bases between. Germline-derived CDR1 and CDR2 are SGHRS and YFSETQ. The CDR3 nucleotides are TGCGCCAGCAGCAGGATTGGGGTACAGGAAAGCTCCTACAATGAGCAGTTCTTC. It translates to CASSRIGVQESSYNEQFF.

This clonotype was seen many times. The CDR3 is CASSRTGWDYEQYF. The CDR3 nucleotides read TGTGCCAGCTCACGGACAGGGTGGGACTACGAGCAGTACTTC. V gene TRBV18 combines with J gene TRBJ2-7; 8 bases are shared with TRBD1. V gave up 4 bases and J gave up 3 bases; unmatched junction bases: 5. The CDR3 is made up of 14 amino acids. The germline CDR1 and CDR2 sequences are KGHSH and LQKENI.

This clonotype has just a few counts. The chain has TRBV28 and TRBJ2-2; no definite D call. The CDR3 totals 15 residues. Trimming cost V 2 bases and J 1 base, with 8 bases left between them. In germline, CDR1 is MDHEN, CDR2 SYDVKM. The chain's CDR3 is CASSLRTENTGELFF. CDR3 coding DNA: TGTGCCAGCAGTTTACGAACAGAGAACACCGGGGAGCTGTTTTTT.

This clonotype was recorded many times. V is TRBV28 and J is TRBJ2-7, with 7 nucleotides matching TRBD1. This CDR3 is 14 amino acids long. V dropped 9 bases and J dropped 5; count of bases not matched to a gene: 13. Germline V gene data show CDR1 as MDHEN and CDR2 as SYDVKM. As DNA, the CDR3 is TGTGCCAGTGCGACAGGGCGAGATCTCCACGAGCAGTACTTC. Translating gives CASATGRDLHEQYF. Complete variable domain (other parts from reference TRBV28 and TRBJ2-7): DVKVTQSSRYLVKRTGEKVFLECVQDMDHENMFWYRQDPGLGLRLIYFSYDVKMKEKGDIPEGYSVSREKKERFSLILESASTNQTSMYLCASATGRDLHEQYFGPGTRLTVT.

CDR3 DNA: TGTGCCAGCAGCCCAGGGACAGCGTCAGATACGCAGTATTTT. Amino acid sequence: CASSPGTASDTQYF. The rearrangement joins TRBV7-3 to TRBJ2-3, with 7 bases aligning to TRBD1. This CDR3 is 14 amino acids long. Trimming at V came to 5 bases and at J to 4 bases, leaving 6 bases not matched to a gene. Germline CDR1 and CDR2: SGHTA and FQGTGA.

This clonotype was observed a few times. The V and J genes are TRBV7-3 and TRBJ2-4; 8 bases align to TRBD2. V lost 5 bases to trimming and J lost 9 bases; unmatched junction nucleotides: 9. The CDR3 length is 14 residues. The germline V gene encodes CDR1 SGHTA and CDR2 FQGTGA. The CDR3 loop reads CASSAGLGGGIQYF. The CDR3 DNA follows: TGTGCCAGCAGCGCGGGACTAGGGGGAGGCATTCAGTACTTC. The whole variable domain, remainder taken from reference TRBV7-3 and TRBJ2-4, is GAGVSQTPSNKVTEKGKYVELRCDPISGHTALYWYRQSLGQGPEFLIYFQGTGAADDSGLPNDRFFAVRPEGSVSTLKIQRTERGDSAVYLCASSAGLGGGIQYFGAGTRLSVL.

This clonotype was recorded many times. The chain links TRBV20-1 to TRBJ2-7, with 7 nucleotides matching TRBD2. This CDR3 has 14 amino acids. The ends lost 6 bases at V and 3 bases at J; junction bases unmatched: 11. Germline V gene lookup returns CDR1 DFQATT and CDR2 SNEGSKA (reference sequence). This chain's CDR3 is CSAPGVGGVYEQYF. The CDR3 nucleotides are TGCAGTGCCCCAGGCGTTGGGGGGGTCTACGAGCAGTACTTC.

At least ten counts were recorded for this clonotype. This CDR3 reads CASTQGDGSYEQYF. CDR3 in DNA: TGTGCCAGCACCCAAGGGGACGGATCCTACGAGCAGTACTTC. This chain links TRBV28 with TRBJ2-7; TRBD1 or TRBD2 may be the D gene (5 bases each). This CDR3 contains 14 residues. Per the germline V gene, CDR1 is MDHEN and CDR2 is SYDVKM. V lost 7 bases, J lost 1 base, and 14 bases lay in between. Full variable domain (rest looked up from reference TRBV28 and TRBJ2-7): DVKVTQSSRYLVKRTGEKVFLECVQDMDHENMFWYRQDPGLGLRLIYFSYDVKMKEKGDIPEGYSVSREKKERFSLILESASTNQTSMYLCASTQGDGSYEQYFGPGTRLTVT.

In this sample, this clonotype turned up a few times. This chain joins TRBV5-6 and TRBJ1-2; the match to TRBD1 covers 9 bases. The V and J ends lost 4 bases and 0 bases, in that order; junction bases with no gene match: 7. Germline V gene lookup returns CDR1 SGHDT and CDR2 YYEEEE. This CDR3 comprises 16 residues. The CDR3 sequence is CASSRGGQGTNYGYTF. CDR3 DNA sequence: TGTGCCAGCAGCAGAGGGGGACAGGGAACTAACTATGGCTACACCTTC.

In its sample, this clonotype was seen many times. CDR3 coding DNA: TGTGCCAGCAGTTACCATCAGGGGGGAGATGGCTACACCTTC. Protein: CASSYHQGGDGYTF. The rearrangement links TRBV6-5 to TRBJ1-2; 7 bases align to TRBD1. The CDR3 is made up of 14 amino acids. The trim removed 2 bases at V and 6 bases at J, leaving 6 bases unmatched. The germline CDR1 and CDR2 sequences are MNHEY and SVGAGI.

This clonotype was detected many times. The chain employs TRBV12-3 or TRBV12-4 and TRBJ1-4; TRBD1 matches 10 bases. The CDR3 loop spans 15 amino acids. V gave up 3 bases and J gave up 6 bases; unmatched junction bases: 4. The CDR3 here is CASSLGQGMDEKLFF. The CDR3 coding sequence is TGTGCCAGCAGTTTGGGACAGGGGATGGATGAAAAACTGTTTTTT.

This clonotype came up many times. This chain links TRBV7-2 with TRBJ2-1; 16 bases align to TRBD2. J was trimmed by 4 bases and V by 5 bases; bases with no gene match: 5. This CDR3 has 17 residues. Germline V gene sequence: CDR1 SGHTA, CDR2 FQGNSA. The CDR3 loop is CASSPPGLAGGYNEQFF. For the CDR3, the DNA is TGTGCCAGCAGCCCACCGGGACTAGCGGGGGGGTACAATGAGCAGTTCTTC.

This clonotype was seen a few times. The rearrangement links TRBV6-6 to TRBJ2-7; D is unresolved. Trimming stripped 0 bases from V and 0 bases from J, with 3 bases between. The CDR3 covers 13 residues. Germline V CDR1 and CDR2: MNHNY, SVGAGI (reference sequence). CDR3 sequence reads: CASSYSGSYEQYF. The CDR3 DNA reads as TGTGCCAGCAGTTACTCGGGCTCCTACGAGCAGTACTTC.

This clonotype was detected many times. The gene calls are TRBV6-2 or TRBV6-3 and TRBJ2-1; 8 positions agree with TRBD2. Germline CDR1 is MNHEY and CDR2 is SVGEGT. Trimming took 0 bases from V and 3 from J; bases not matched to a gene: 4. This CDR3 spans 16 amino acids. The CDR3 spells CASSYSGTRVYNEQFF. CDR3 nucleotides: TGTGCCAGCAGTTACTCCGGGACTAGGGTCTACAATGAGCAGTTCTTC.

V and J are TRBV4-1 and TRBJ1-2, with D unclear. This CDR3 contains 18 residues. CDR1 and CDR2 (germline): MGHRA, YSYEKL. V lost 4 bases and J lost 0, with 21 bases in between. CDR3 DNA sequence: TGCGCCAGCAGCCTCCCTGAGGAGTCCCTCCGACCTAACTATGGCTACACCTTC. Translation gives CASSLPEESLRPNYGYTF.

This clonotype was counted ten times or more. This chain joins TRBV6-6 and TRBJ1-1; 8 bases fit TRBD1. The CDR3 length is 16 residues. CDR1 is MNHNY, CDR2 SVGAGI, per germline (reference sequence). V was clipped by 5 bases and J by 3 bases; unmatched bases: 11. The CDR3 here is CASSPGGPAGYTEAFF. CDR3 sequence (DNA): TGTGCCAGCAGTCCAGGGGGCCCGGCGGGGTACACTGAAGCTTTCTTT.

In this sample, this clonotype turned up many times. This chain uses TRBV5-4 with TRBJ2-5, with D perhaps given as TRBD1 or TRBD2 (6 bases each). Deletions cut 2 bases from V and 6 bases from J, with 17 bases between. Germline assignment: CDR1 SGHNT and CDR2 YYREEE (reference sequence). The CDR3 contains 15 residues. The CDR3 coding sequence is TGTGCCAGCAGCTTCGCCGGGGGCGCGGTGAAGACCCAGTACTTC. This translates into CASSFAGGAVKTQYF.

This clonotype was picked up many times. V and J are TRBV6-2 or TRBV6-3 and TRBJ1-2; no reliable D call. Between the trimmed V and J ends, which lost 4 bases and 4 bases, there was a span of 4 bases. In germline, CDR1 is MNHEY, CDR2 SVGEGT. The CDR3 covers 11 residues. CDR3 sequence (DNA): TGTGCCAGCAGTTCGTCCTATGGCTACACCTTC. This codes for CASSSSYGYTF.

Many counts were recorded for this clonotype. This sequence joins TRBV5-1 and TRBJ2-7; no clear D gene. The CDR3 sequence is 11 residues long. Germline V CDR1 and CDR2: SGHRS, YFSETQ. Deletions cut 6 bases from V and 2 bases from J, with 6 bases between. The CDR3 DNA reads TGCGCCAGCACCGACGCCTACGAGCAGTACTTC. It encodes CASTDAYEQYF. The whole variable domain, filled in from reference TRBV5-1 and TRBJ2-7, reads KAGVTQTPRYLIKTRGQQVTLSCSPISGHRSVSWYQQTPGQGLQFLFEYFSETQRNKGNFPGRFSGRQFSNSRSEMNVSTLELGDSALYLCASTDAYEQYFGPGTRLTVT.